Listed below are T cell receptor beta chains from one sample, sequenced in a study of post-analysis software for immune sequencing data. TCRdb re-analysed the PCR reads in MiXCR, keeping a single row per CDR3 protein. The profile shows about 820,000 distinct CDR3 sequences, approximately 50% of them singletons. The sequenced material came from blood. The receptor source for this set is a girl under 18 with multiple sclerosis. The CDR3 runs from the conserved cysteine through the conserved F or W. Fields, in order: clone size, D gene, J gene, V gene, CDR3 DNA, CDR3 protein. A D gene is named only where the DNA matches it firmly. Only part of the rows carry a size: once, few, many, or a class if the clone is expanded.

abundance: once; d_gene: TRBD2; j_gene: TRBJ2-1; v_gene: TRBV7-2; CDR3nt: TGTGCCAGCAGCCTTATAGCGGGGGGGCAATACAATGAGCAGTTCTTC; CDR3aa: CASSLIAGGQYNEQFF
abundance: -; d_gene: TRBD2; j_gene: TRBJ2-1; v_gene: TRBV2; CDR3nt: TGTACCAACTCCAATAGCGGGGGATTCAACAATGAGCAGTTCTTC; CDR3aa: CTNSNSGGFNNEQFF
abundance: few; d_gene: -; j_gene: TRBJ2-3; v_gene: TRBV7-3; CDR3nt: TGTGCCAGCAGTTCGGTGGCAGATACGCAGTATTTT; CDR3aa: CASSSVADTQYF
abundance: few; d_gene: TRBD2; j_gene: TRBJ2-7; v_gene: TRBV25-1; CDR3nt: TGTGCCAGCGACGGGGGGGACTCCTACGAGCAGTACTTC; CDR3aa: CASDGGDSYEQYF
abundance: -; d_gene: TRBD1; j_gene: TRBJ1-1; v_gene: TRBV29-1; CDR3nt: TGCAGCGTCTCAGGGACAGGCTTGAACACTGAAGCTTTCTTT; CDR3aa: CSVSGTGLNTEAFF
abundance: -; d_gene: TRBD1; j_gene: TRBJ2-1; v_gene: TRBV7-9; CDR3nt: TGTGCCAGCATCACGGGACAGAACAATGAGCAGTTCTTC; CDR3aa: CASITGQNNEQFF
abundance: -; d_gene: -; j_gene: TRBJ1-2; v_gene: TRBV6-5; CDR3nt: TGTGCCAGCAGCCGGTCAGGGGATGGTGGCTATGGCTACACCTTC; CDR3aa: CASSRSGDGGYGYTF
abundance: -; d_gene: TRBD1; j_gene: TRBJ2-3; v_gene: TRBV10-3; CDR3nt: TGTGCCATCCGAGGGGGCGAGGATACGCAGTATTTT; CDR3aa: CAIRGGEDTQYF
abundance: -; d_gene: TRBD1; j_gene: TRBJ1-5; v_gene: TRBV2; CDR3nt: TGTGCCAGCAGTTGGTCCGGGACAGGGATTAGTCAGCCCCAGCATTTT; CDR3aa: CASSWSGTGISQPQHF
abundance: -; d_gene: -; j_gene: TRBJ2-5; v_gene: TRBV7-6; CDR3nt: TGTGCCAGCAGCTCACTCACAGGGCGAGAGACCCAGTACTTC; CDR3aa: CASSSLTGRETQYF
abundance: -; d_gene: TRBD2; j_gene: TRBJ2-1; v_gene: TRBV20-1; CDR3nt: TGCAGTGCCCGTAGACTAGCTAACAATGAGCAGTTCTTC; CDR3aa: CSARRLANNEQFF
abundance: -; d_gene: TRBD2; j_gene: TRBJ2-1; v_gene: TRBV6-2/TRBV6-3; CDR3nt: TGTGCCAGCAGTTGGAAGCGGGGGGGCTCTCAGCAGTTCTTC; CDR3aa: CASSWKRGGSQQFF
abundance: -; d_gene: TRBD2; j_gene: TRBJ2-7; v_gene: TRBV20-1; CDR3nt: TGCAGTTCCCCGGGACTATCAAACTACGAGCAGTACTTC; CDR3aa: CSSPGLSNYEQYF
abundance: -; d_gene: -; j_gene: TRBJ1-4; v_gene: TRBV12-3/TRBV12-4; CDR3nt: TGTGCCAGCAGGAATGGGCTCGAAAAACTGTTTTTT; CDR3aa: CASRNGLEKLFF
abundance: -; d_gene: TRBD1; j_gene: TRBJ2-5; v_gene: TRBV5-5; CDR3nt: TGTGCCAGCAGCTCCCAGGGGGTCGGGGAGACCCAGTACTTC; CDR3aa: CASSSQGVGETQYF
abundance: -; d_gene: TRBD1; j_gene: TRBJ2-7; v_gene: TRBV28; CDR3nt: TGTGCCAGCAGCCCTTCGAAACAGGGGGCCTACGAGCAGTACTTC; CDR3aa: CASSPSKQGAYEQYF
abundance: -; d_gene: TRBD2; j_gene: TRBJ2-1; v_gene: TRBV12-5; CDR3nt: TGTGCTAGTGGTTTGGTAGGGAGGGGCTCCGGTGGTGGTGAGCAGTTCTTC; CDR3aa: CASGLVGRGSGGGEQFF